The 28 T cell receptor beta chains in this list originate from one sample, sequenced in a study of shared clonotypes between healthy human individuals. The protocol was immunoSEQ multiplex PCR, while the TCRdb copy is restricted to in-frame clones and leaves out a portion. Of about 680,000 clones detected, about 91% appear once; the ten largest clones hold approximately 22%. Terminally differentiated effector memory CD45RA+ cells were left out of the naive CD8 fraction, which was CD45RO-negative and positively selected for CCR7. Material for sequencing was naive CD8+ T cells sorted from blood. These receptors came from a man younger than 40 in good health.

The rearrangement links TRBV19 to TRBJ2-2; the D call may be TRBD1 or TRBD2 (5 bases each). The CDR3 consists of 15 residues. Trimming removed 3 bases at V and 9 bases at J, with 17 bases between. In germline, CDR1 is LNHDA, CDR2 SQIVND (reference sequence). The CDR3 protein is CASSIIGQGVRELFF. Here the CDR3 DNA reads TGTGCCAGTAGTATCATCGGGCAGGGAGTAAGGGAGCTGTTTTTT.

J is TRBJ2-2 and V is TRBV9, with D unresolved. Trimming took off 3 bases at V and 2 bases at J, with 14 bases between the two ends. Germline values: CDR1 SGDLS, CDR2 YYNGEE. CDR3 length: 16 residues. CDR3 in DNA: TGTGCCAGCAGCGACGCTTCAGGATTCAACACCGGGGAGCTGTTTTTT. Its protein product is CASSDASGFNTGELFF.

This chain joins TRBV14 and TRBJ1-1; no firm D call. V lost 4 bases, J lost 0 bases, and 6 bases lay in between. The germline V gene encodes CDR1 SGHDN and CDR2 FVKESK. CDR3 length equals 13 residues. The CDR3 DNA follows: TGTGCCAGCAGCCCCAGGTTGAACACTGAAGCTTTCTTT. Protein sequence: CASSPRLNTEAFF. Full variable domain (rest looked up from reference TRBV14 and TRBJ1-1): EAGVTQFPSHSVIEKGQTVTLRCDPISGHDNLYWYRRVMGKEIKFLLHFVKESKQDESGMPNNRFLAERTGGTYSTLKVQPAELEDSGVYFCASSPRLNTEAFFGQGTRLTVV.

The V and J genes are TRBV28 and TRBJ1-2, with 7 bases matching TRBD1. The CDR3 loop spans 15 amino acids. J lost 4 bases, V lost 3 bases, and 8 bases had no gene match. CDR1 is MDHEN, CDR2 SYDVKM, per germline. The CDR3 DNA reads as TGTGCCAGCAGTTTTCAGGGGGGGCTCCCCTATGGCTACACCTTC. Translation gives CASSFQGGLPYGYTF.

The J gene is TRBJ2-1, the V gene TRBV28, with a possible D match to TRBD2 (5 bases). The ends were cut back, 2 bases at V and 8 bases at J, with 13 bases in the middle. Germline V gene data show CDR1 as MDHEN and CDR2 as SYDVKM. The CDR3 covers 14 residues. The DNA for the CDR3 is TGTGCCAGCAGTTTAAGACTCCACGGGGATGAGCAGTTCTTC. This translates into CASSLRLHGDEQFF.

This rearrangement joins TRBV28 to TRBJ1-1; D is ambiguous. V shed 5 bases and J shed 0 bases, with 13 bases lying between them. The CDR3 is 15 amino acids. Germline lookup yields CDR1 MDHEN and CDR2 SYDVKM. CDR3 sequence reads: CASSIDRRLNTEAFF. For the CDR3, the DNA is TGTGCCAGCAGTATAGACCGCCGCTTGAACACTGAAGCTTTCTTT.

This chain links TRBV28 with TRBJ2-2, with 11 bases that match TRBD2. This CDR3 is 18 amino acids long. Germline V gives CDR1 MDHEN, CDR2 SYDVKM. With V trimmed by 5 bases and J by 6 bases, 14 bases remained unmatched. The CDR3 protein is CASSLGPLAGARAGELFF. As DNA, the CDR3 is TGTGCCAGCAGTCTAGGGCCACTAGCGGGAGCTCGGGCCGGGGAGCTGTTTTTT.

This chain links TRBV6-6 with TRBJ2-3; no definite D call. Trimming pared 0 bases from V and 4 bases from J, leaving 8 bases between. The CDR3 is made up of 14 amino acids. The germline V gene has CDR1 MNHNY and CDR2 SVGAGI (reference sequence). The CDR3 DNA sequence: TGTGCCAGCAGTTACTCCGCCAGTTCAGATACGCAGTATTTT. This sequence encodes CASSYSASSDTQYF.

This chain uses TRBV5-4 with TRBJ2-3, with D unresolved. Germline V lookup: CDR1 SGHNT, CDR2 YYREEE (reference sequence). The CDR3 has 14 amino acids. The V gene lost 1 base and the J gene lost 2 bases, with 8 bases spanning the gap. The CDR3 region is CASSLLLNTDTQYF. DNA of the CDR3: TGTGCCAGCAGCTTGCTACTGAACACAGATACGCAGTATTTT.

The chain employs TRBV7-9 and TRBJ2-1; no firm D call. CDR1 SEHNR and CDR2 FQNEAQ come from the germline V gene (reference sequence). V was shortened by 1 base and J by 12 bases, with 7 bases between the two germline ends. The CDR3 runs to 11 residues. The CDR3 DNA follows: TGTGCCAGCAGCTTAGGAGGAGTGCAGTTCTTC. Translated, it gives CASSLGGVQFF. The full variable domain, its missing parts supplied by reference TRBV7-9 and TRBJ2-1, is DTGVSQNPRHKITKRGQNVTFRCDPISEHNRLYWYRQTLGQGPEFLTYFQNEAQLEKSRLLSDRFSAERPKGSFSTLEIQRTEQGDSAMYLCASSLGGVQFFGPGTRLTVL.

J is TRBJ2-7 and V is TRBV4-1; 9 nucleotides match TRBD1. The length of the CDR3 is 16 residues. Germline V gene lookup returns CDR1 MGHRA and CDR2 YSYEKL. V was clipped by 4 bases and J by 0 bases; unmatched bases: 7. As DNA, the CDR3 is TGCGCCAGCAGCCCTGCTCGGGACAGGGACTCCTACGAGCAGTACTTC. Protein product: CASSPARDRDSYEQYF.

V and J are TRBV27 and TRBJ2-7; either TRBD1 or TRBD2 may supply D (5 bases each). Germline V CDR1 and CDR2: MNHEY, SMNVEV (reference sequence). V was trimmed by 6 bases and J by 5 bases, leaving 14 bases between them. This CDR3 contains 13 residues. The CDR3 DNA follows: TGTGCCAGCAGCCTGAGGGGTGTCCACGAGCAGTACTTC. This encodes CASSLRGVHEQYF.

As for this clone: Other DNA sequences within the sample encode an identical CDR3. This rearrangement joins TRBV5-4 to TRBJ2-7, with TRBD2 matching 8 bases. Germline V gives CDR1 SGHNT, CDR2 YYREEE (reference sequence). V lost 2 bases to trimming and J lost 1 base; unmatched junction nucleotides: 2. This CDR3 is 14 amino acids long. Written as DNA, the CDR3 is TGTGCCAGCAGCTTCGCGGGAGGATCCTACGAGCAGTACTTC. It specifies CASSFAGGSYEQYF.

The chain has TRBV27 and TRBJ2-2; 11 nucleotides agree with TRBD1. This CDR3 is built from 15 residues. The ends lost 6 bases at V and 5 bases at J; junction bases unmatched: 5. Looked up from germline, CDR1 is MNHEY and CDR2 is SMNVEV (reference sequence). The CDR3 reads CASSLGQGGTGELFF. CDR3 nucleotide sequence: TGTGCCAGCAGCCTGGGACAGGGGGGTACCGGGGAGCTGTTTTTT.

The CDR3: CASSPPVQRYTDTQYF. The CDR3 DNA reads as TGTGCCAGCTCACCACCCGTGCAGCGATACACAGATACGCAGTATTTT. V gene TRBV18 combines with J gene TRBJ2-3; D is unclear. The ends were cut back, 0 bases at V and 2 bases at J, with 12 bases in the middle. The CDR3 covers 16 residues. CDR1 and CDR2 (germline): KGHSH, LQKENI.

V usage is TRBV5-6 and J usage is TRBJ2-5; tentatively, D is TRBD1 (5 bases). The germline V gene has CDR1 SGHDT and CDR2 YYEEEE. The CDR3 loop spans 13 amino acids. Trimming pared 4 bases from V and 5 bases from J, leaving 12 bases between. CDR3 nucleotide sequence: TGTGCCAGCAGCCAGGGCCAAGGGGAGACCCAGTACTTC. Translated, it gives CASSQGQGETQYF.

CDR3 amino acids: CASSTQGSGELFF. CDR3 DNA sequence: TGTGCCAGCAGTACACAGGGTTCCGGGGAGCTGTTTTTT. The chain has TRBV6-5 and TRBJ2-2; D is possibly TRBD1 (6 bases). The CDR3 spans 13 residues. CDR1 and CDR2 from the germline V gene are MNHEY and SVGAGI. V lost 5 bases and J lost 6, with 10 bases in between.

The rearrangement joins TRBV7-8 to TRBJ2-1; 7 bases are shared with TRBD2. This CDR3 spans 16 amino acids. Germline assignment: CDR1 SGHVS and CDR2 FQNEAQ. V lost 1 base and J lost 3; bases outside the gene matches: 6. This chain's CDR3 is CASSLEGGSYYNEQFF. Written as DNA, the CDR3 is TGTGCCAGCAGCTTAGAGGGCGGGAGTTACTACAATGAGCAGTTCTTC.

CDR3 loop: CASSGEWDLQYF. For the CDR3, the DNA is TGTGCCAGCAGTGGTGAATGGGACTTACAGTACTTC. The rearrangement uses TRBV28 and TRBJ2-7; TRBD2 might be the D (6 bases). Per germline, CDR1 MDHEN and CDR2 SYDVKM. The germline V and J ends were trimmed by 5 bases and 10 bases, with 15 bases remaining between them. The CDR3 has 12 amino acids.

The chain has TRBV18 and TRBJ1-5; D call uncertain. This CDR3 is built from 14 residues. Germline V gene sequence: CDR1 KGHSH, CDR2 LQKENI. The V end lost 2 bases, the J end lost 4 bases, and 9 bases lay between the germline ends. DNA of the CDR3: TGTGCCAGCTCACCAGACGGAACAAATCAGCCCCAGCATTTT. As protein: CASSPDGTNQPQHF.

This chain links TRBV28 with TRBJ1-2, with 7 bases lining up with TRBD1. CDR1 MDHEN and CDR2 SYDVKM come from the germline V gene. This CDR3 region has 18 residues. The J segment lost 0 bases and the V segment lost 7 bases, leaving 17 bases of the junction unmatched. The CDR3, as DNA: TGTGCCAGCAACTTAGATACCGAAAGACAGGGAACTAACTATGGCTACACCTTC. Residues: CASNLDTERQGTNYGYTF.

The rearrangement links TRBV4-2 to TRBJ2-2; D is uncertain. In germline, CDR1 is LGHNA, CDR2 YNFKEQ. The CDR3 has 15 amino acids. V gave up 2 bases and J gave up 1 base, with 8 bases separating them. DNA for the CDR3: TGTGCCAGCAGCCAACCGGGCCTGAACACCGGGGAGCTGTTTTTT. This encodes CASSQPGLNTGELFF.

This chain uses TRBV4-3 with TRBJ2-1; 12 bases align to TRBD2. The CDR3 spans 16 residues. Germline V gene sequence: CDR1 LGHNA, CDR2 YSLEER. J lost 8 bases, V lost 0 bases, and 5 bases had no gene match. The CDR3: CASSQEGLAGGDEQFF. In DNA form, the CDR3 reads TGCGCCAGCAGCCAAGAGGGCCTAGCGGGAGGGGATGAGCAGTTCTTC.

The chain has TRBV11-2 and TRBJ2-3; D perhaps matches TRBD2 (5 bases). Germline assignment: CDR1 SGHAT and CDR2 FQNNGV. The CDR3 runs to 16 residues. Trimming cost V 7 bases and J 6 bases, with 23 bases left between them. The CDR3 protein is CASNADLANRRDTQYF. The CDR3 DNA reads TGTGCCAGCAACGCAGACCTAGCAAACCGTAGGGATACGCAGTATTTT.

This rearrangement joins TRBV10-3 to TRBJ2-7; D unclear. This CDR3 is built from 11 residues. Per germline, CDR1 ENHRY and CDR2 SYGVKD. V dropped 0 bases and J dropped 7 bases, with 4 bases sitting between them. DNA for the CDR3: TGTGCCATCAGTGAGTCGGGGGAGCAGTACTTC. Translation gives CAISESGEQYF.

The V gene is TRBV29-1, the J gene TRBJ2-1; D is undetermined. Germline V gene data show CDR1 as SQVTM and CDR2 as ANQGSEA. CDR3 length equals 13 residues. V dropped 3 bases and J dropped 1 base, with 7 bases sitting between them. CDR3 coding DNA: TGCAGCGTTGAGTGGGAATCCTACAATGAGCAGTTCTTC. As protein: CSVEWESYNEQFF.

This clone appeared a single time. This chain links TRBV27 with TRBJ2-1, with 10 bases aligning to TRBD2. CDR1 and CDR2 (germline): MNHEY, SMNVEV (reference sequence). CDR3 length: 16 residues. The V gene end was trimmed by 5 bases and the J gene end by 6 bases; junction bases not matched to a gene: 10. The CDR3: CASSPMTSGPLNEQFF. The CDR3 coding sequence is TGTGCCAGCAGTCCGATGACTAGCGGGCCCCTCAATGAGCAGTTCTTC.

V usage is TRBV21-1 and J usage is TRBJ2-3. TRBV21-1 counts as a pseudogene. The CDR3 contains 13 residues. CDR3 DNA sequence: TGTGCCAACTATAGGGACCGCACAGATACGCAGTATTTT. Translation: CANYRDRTDTQYF.